This entry lists 28 T cell receptor beta chains sequenced from one sample in a study of blood T cell repertoires in COVID-19. Only in-frame clones appear in the TCRdb table, and some are missing; sequencing was by immunoSEQ multiplex PCR. This sample has roughly 67,000 clones, with approximately 94% found just once. Sample: peripheral blood. Receptors originate from a man aged 65 to 85 with active COVID-19.

The CDR3 region has the DNA TGTGCCAGTGCACGAACCGGGACAGGGTATCAGCCCCAGCATTTT. It codes for CASARTGTGYQPQHF. V usage is TRBV19 and J usage is TRBJ1-5, with 9 bases identical to TRBD1. The CDR3 loop spans 15 amino acids. V gave up 8 bases and J gave up 5 bases; unmatched junction bases: 10. CDR1 and CDR2 (germline): LNHDA, SQIVND (reference sequence).

The chain couples TRBV7-2 to TRBJ2-2, with 10 bases aligning to TRBD2. Trimming at V came to 5 bases and at J to 1 base, leaving 4 bases not matched to a gene. Per the germline V gene, CDR1 is SGHTA and CDR2 is FQGNSA. The CDR3 length is 16 residues. CDR3: CASSPGLAVNTGELFF. DNA of the CDR3: TGTGCCAGCAGCCCTGGACTAGCGGTGAACACCGGGGAGCTGTTTTTT.

V and J are TRBV4-1 and TRBJ1-1, with 9 bases matching TRBD1. Germline assignment: CDR1 MGHRA and CDR2 YSYEKL. The CDR3 covers 14 residues. The V gene end was trimmed by 3 bases and the J gene end by 4 bases; junction bases not matched to a gene: 3. CDR3 nucleotides: TGCGCCAGCAGCCAGAGACAGGGGGTCACTGAAGCTTTCTTT. This codes for CASSQRQGVTEAFF.

V gene TRBV5-1 combines with J gene TRBJ1-4; TRBD1 aligns across 8 bases. The CDR3 contains 16 residues. J was trimmed by 8 bases and V by 4 bases; bases with no gene match: 13. Germline V gene sequence: CDR1 SGHRS, CDR2 YFSETQ. In DNA, the CDR3 is TGCGCCAGCAGCCCAGGACAGGGCCCCACGGGGGAAAAACTGTTTTTT. Translated: CASSPGQGPTGEKLFF. Full variable domain (rest looked up from reference TRBV5-1 and TRBJ1-4): KAGVTQTPRYLIKTRGQQVTLSCSPISGHRSVSWYQQTPGQGLQFLFEYFSETQRNKGNFPGRFSGRQFSNSRSEMNVSTLELGDSALYLCASSPGQGPTGEKLFFGSGTQLSVL.

This chain connects TRBV10-3 to TRBJ2-3; TRBD1 aligns across 9 bases. J was trimmed by 1 base and V by 2 bases; bases with no gene match: 4. The CDR3 is made up of 16 amino acids. Germline V gene data show CDR1 as ENHRY and CDR2 as SYGVKD. The CDR3: CAISERTGGGTDTQYF. In DNA, the CDR3 is TGTGCCATCAGTGAGAGAACAGGGGGCGGCACAGATACGCAGTATTTT.

The chain has TRBV6-5 and TRBJ2-5; perhaps TRBD2 as D (6 bases). Germline CDR1 and CDR2: MNHEY and SVGAGI. This CDR3 has 14 residues. The ends were cut back, 2 bases at V and 3 bases at J, with 10 bases in the middle. The CDR3 bases are TGTGCCAGCAGTTACATTGGGGGGAAAGAGACCCAGTACTTC. Translated, it gives CASSYIGGKETQYF.

CDR3 in DNA: TGCAGCGCCCGGGGTATTTCCAATGAGCAGTTCTTC. This encodes CSARGISNEQFF. The chain recombines TRBV29-1 with TRBJ2-1; D perhaps matches TRBD2 (5 bases). V was clipped by 7 bases and J by 6 bases, with 13 bases between them. Germline-derived CDR1 and CDR2 are SQVTM and ANQGSEA. CDR3 length equals 12 residues.

The J gene is TRBJ2-1, the V gene TRBV5-8, with D uncertain. CDR3 length: 12 amino acids. CDR1 and CDR2 from the germline V gene are SGHTS and YDEGEE. Trimming took off 5 bases at V and 4 bases at J, with 7 bases between the two ends. For the CDR3, the DNA is TGTGCCAGCAGTCGCGGATACAATGAGCAGTTCTTC. Residues: CASSRGYNEQFF.

The chain has TRBV6-5 and TRBJ1-1, with no clear D. V lost 8 bases to trimming and J lost 4 bases, with 8 bases between them. CDR1 is MNHEY and CDR2 is SVGAGI in the germline V gene. This CDR3 is built from 11 residues. The CDR3 bases are TGTGCCAGCGGCGGCCGCACTGAAGCTTTCTTT. This translates into CASGGRTEAFF.

The chain is built from TRBV9 and TRBJ2-2; no reliable D call. Per the germline V gene, CDR1 is SGDLS and CDR2 is YYNGEE. Trimming cost V 0 bases and J 2 bases, with 14 bases left between them. This CDR3 region has 17 residues. DNA for the CDR3: TGTGCCAGCAGCGTAGGACTTAGCCACGTCAACACCGGGGAGCTGTTTTTT. Translated: CASSVGLSHVNTGELFF.

V and J are TRBV5-1 and TRBJ2-2, with a possible D match to TRBD1 (8 bases). The CDR3 runs 15 residues. V was cut by 3 bases and J by 9 bases, with 18 bases left in between. Germline CDR1 and CDR2: SGHRS and YFSETQ. DNA of the CDR3: TGCGCCAGCAGCTCCGGACAGGGAGGGAGCCGGGAGCTGTTTTTT. Translating it yields CASSSGQGGSRELFF.

The chain is built from TRBV12-3 or TRBV12-4 and TRBJ1-1; D gene unclear. With 6 bases removed from V and 5 bases from J, the gap between germline ends came to 10 bases. The CDR3 extends over 12 amino acids. The CDR3 coding sequence is TGTGCCAGCAGCCCCCCGGAGACTGAAGCTTTCTTT. This gives the protein CASSPPETEAFF.

The chain carries TRBV7-2 and TRBJ2-7, with 13 bases lining up with TRBD2. The CDR3 has 16 amino acids. CDR1 is SGHTA and CDR2 is FQGNSA in the germline V gene. V lost 4 bases to trimming and J lost 9 bases; unmatched junction nucleotides: 12. In nucleotides, the CDR3 is TGTGCCAGCAGCTCCGGGACTAGCGGGGTCTACGAGGGGCAGTACTTC. It codes for CASSSGTSGVYEGQYF.

This sequence joins TRBV5-1 and TRBJ1-6, with 9 bases matching TRBD1. The J segment lost 8 bases and the V segment lost 4 bases, leaving 10 bases of the junction unmatched. Germline V gives CDR1 SGHRS, CDR2 YFSETQ. The CDR3 consists of 16 residues. CDR3 loop: CASSINTGQGYSPLHF. In DNA, the CDR3 is TGCGCCAGCAGCATAAATACGGGACAGGGATATTCACCCCTCCACTTT.

The gene calls are TRBV6-2 or TRBV6-3 and TRBJ2-5; 13 bases fit TRBD2. The V gene's germline CDR1 is MNHEY and CDR2 SVGEGT. The CDR3 is made up of 17 amino acids. Unmatched junction bases numbered 3, after V lost 1 base and J lost 1 base. The CDR3, as DNA: TGTGCCAGCAGTTACTTAAGGACTAGCGGGGGCCAAGAGACCCAGTACTTC. Its translation is CASSYLRTSGGQETQYF.

The genes are TRBV5-8 and TRBJ1-3, with a tentative D call TRBD1 (5 bases). Germline V lookup: CDR1 SGHTS, CDR2 YDEGEE. V shed 4 bases and J shed 3 bases, with 20 bases lying between them. This CDR3 region has 17 residues. CDR3 loop: CASSLPTGPGGGNTIYF. CDR3 in DNA: TGTGCCAGCAGCCTACCAACGGGCCCCGGGGGTGGAAACACCATATATTTT.

This clone has a handful of counts. The chain's CDR3 is CASSQEGGSSGNTIYF. The CDR3 DNA sequence: TGCGCCAGCAGCCAAGAAGGAGGCAGCTCTGGAAACACCATATATTTT. This chain joins TRBV4-1 and TRBJ1-3; unclear D gene. The CDR3 is 16 residues long. The germline gives CDR1 MGHRA, CDR2 YSYEKL. Trimming left V 0 bases short and J 0 bases short, with 9 bases between.

In DNA, the CDR3 is TGTGCCAGCAGCGGTACGACTAGCGGATACAATGAGCAGTTCTTC. Its translation: CASSGTTSGYNEQFF. The chain recombines TRBV2 with TRBJ2-1; 9 bases match TRBD2. The germline CDR1 and CDR2 sequences are SNHLY and FYNNEI. The V segment lost 6 bases and the J segment 4 bases; nucleotides outside the gene matches: 7. The CDR3 spans 15 residues.

The V and J genes are TRBV4-2 and TRBJ1-4; 7 bases align to TRBD1. The CDR3 is 17 amino acids. CDR1 LGHNA and CDR2 YNFKEQ come from the germline V gene. With 1 base clipped from V and 5 bases from J, the junction kept 10 bases outside the gene matches. CDR3: CASSQGASGTENEKLFF. CDR3 nucleotide sequence: TGTGCCAGCAGCCAAGGGGCCTCCGGGACAGAGAATGAAAAACTGTTTTTT.

The chain is built from TRBV19 and TRBJ2-2; 13 nucleotides align to TRBD2. This CDR3 has 18 amino acids. V shed 3 bases, J shed 0 bases, and the junction held 4 bases outside the gene matches. Germline CDR1 LNHDA, CDR2 SQIVND (reference sequence). CDR3 DNA sequence: TGTGCCAGTAGTATCGAGACTAGCGGGGGGCCGAACACCGGGGAGCTGTTTTTT. Its protein is CASSIETSGGPNTGELFF.

A single count supports this clone. The J gene is TRBJ1-1, the V gene TRBV12-3 or TRBV12-4; a possible D gene is TRBD1 (5 bases). There are 13 residues in the CDR3. V was clipped by 5 bases and J by 11 bases, with 18 bases between them. The CDR3 coding sequence is TGTGCCAGCAGTGGGGGGGGGAACCCTAGTGCTTTCTTT. Its protein product is CASSGGGNPSAFF.

The genes are TRBV2 and TRBJ2-6; D is ambiguous. CDR3 size: 15 residues. CDR1 is SNHLY and CDR2 is FYNNEI in the germline V gene. V was pared by 7 bases and J by 2 bases, with 12 bases between. The DNA of the CDR3 is TGTGCCAGCACCGAGTCGTCCGCTGGGGCCAACGTCCTGACTTTC. Amino acids: CASTESSAGANVLTF.

Here the CDR3 reads CASSETYRGELFF. In DNA form, the CDR3 reads TGTGCCAGCAGTGAAACCTATCGCGGGGAGCTGTTTTTT. V usage is TRBV6-1 and J usage is TRBJ2-2; D unclear. Trimming stripped 2 bases from V and 7 bases from J, with 8 bases between. The CDR3 is 13 amino acids. In germline, CDR1 is MNHNS, CDR2 SASEGT.

This clone came up a few times. The chain carries TRBV5-4 and TRBJ2-1; D perhaps matches TRBD1 (6 bases). The CDR3 runs 13 residues. Germline assignment: CDR1 SGHNT and CDR2 YYREEE (reference sequence). V dropped 5 bases and J dropped 6 bases, with 12 bases sitting between them. CDR3 sequence reads: CASSIRGGNEQFF. CDR3 bases: TGTGCCAGCAGTATTCGAGGGGGCAATGAGCAGTTCTTC.

The chain links TRBV5-1 to TRBJ2-1; D remains ambiguous. V was pared by 0 bases and J by 3 bases, with 10 bases between. The germline V gene encodes CDR1 SGHRS and CDR2 YFSETQ. The CDR3 has 15 residues. The CDR3 protein is CASSLGDPSYNEQFF. The CDR3 nucleotides read TGCGCCAGCAGCTTGGGTGACCCTAGCTACAATGAGCAGTTCTTC.

The sample holds one count of this clone. The rearrangement uses TRBV27 and TRBJ1-2; 10 bases align to TRBD1. The CDR3 sequence is 14 residues long. V trimming: 0 bases; J trimming: 5 bases; junction bases outside the gene matches: 0. Germline CDR1 reads MNHEY; CDR2 reads SMNVEV (reference sequence). CDR3 nucleotides: TGTGCCAGCAGTTTATCGGGACAGGGGTATGGCTACACCTTC. Amino acid sequence: CASSLSGQGYGYTF.

The chain links TRBV19 to TRBJ1-6; D might be TRBD1 (5 bases). Trimming shortened V by 7 bases and J by 10 bases, and 17 bases separated the two germline ends. Germline CDR1 and CDR2: LNHDA and SQIVND (reference sequence). This CDR3 is 14 amino acids long. This CDR3 reads CASTLTSAGSPLHF. For the CDR3, the DNA is TGTGCCAGTACTTTGACTTCAGCAGGGTCACCCCTCCACTTT.

This chain uses TRBV7-9 with TRBJ2-7, with 9 positions matching TRBD1. After removal of 1 base from V and 6 bases from J, the junction contained 4 bases not matched to a gene. From germline, CDR1 is SEHNR and CDR2 FQNEAQ (reference sequence). The CDR3 extends over 14 amino acids. DNA for the CDR3: TGTGCCAGCAGCTTAGGAGGACAGGGGTCCGAGCAGTACGTC. Protein: CASSLGGQGSEQYV.